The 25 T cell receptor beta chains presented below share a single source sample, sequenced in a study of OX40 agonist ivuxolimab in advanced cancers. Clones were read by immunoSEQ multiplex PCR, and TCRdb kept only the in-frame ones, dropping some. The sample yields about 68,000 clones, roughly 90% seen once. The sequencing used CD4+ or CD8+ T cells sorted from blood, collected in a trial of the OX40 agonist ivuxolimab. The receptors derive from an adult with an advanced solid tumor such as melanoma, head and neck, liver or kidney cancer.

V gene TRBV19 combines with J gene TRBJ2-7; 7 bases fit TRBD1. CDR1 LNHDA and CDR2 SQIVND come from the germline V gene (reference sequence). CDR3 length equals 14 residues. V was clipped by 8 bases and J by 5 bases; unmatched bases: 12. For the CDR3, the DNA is TGTGCCAGTTCCACAGGGGTGAGGATTAACGAGCAGTACTTC. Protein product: CASSTGVRINEQYF.

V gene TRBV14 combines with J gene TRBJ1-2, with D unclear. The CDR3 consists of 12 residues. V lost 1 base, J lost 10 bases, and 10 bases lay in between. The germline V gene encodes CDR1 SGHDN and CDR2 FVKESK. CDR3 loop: CASSQARMDYTF. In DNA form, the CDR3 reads TGTGCCAGCAGCCAAGCAAGGATGGACTACACCTTC.

The CDR3 DNA reads as TGTGCCTGGAGTATGGCAGGGCAGCGTGAAAAACTGTTTTTT. It yields the protein CAWSMAGQREKLFF. The chain links TRBV30 to TRBJ1-4; D is possibly TRBD1 (5 bases). Germline V gives CDR1 GTSNPN, CDR2 SVGIG (reference sequence). The CDR3 is 14 amino acids. Trimming removed 2 bases from V and 7 bases from J, with 14 bases in between.

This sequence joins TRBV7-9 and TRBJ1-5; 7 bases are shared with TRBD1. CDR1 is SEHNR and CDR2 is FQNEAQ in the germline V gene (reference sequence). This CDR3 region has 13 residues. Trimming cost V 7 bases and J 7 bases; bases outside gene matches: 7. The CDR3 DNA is TGTGCCAGCACCCGGGAGGGGGCACAGCCCCAGCATTTT. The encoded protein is CASTREGAQPQHF.

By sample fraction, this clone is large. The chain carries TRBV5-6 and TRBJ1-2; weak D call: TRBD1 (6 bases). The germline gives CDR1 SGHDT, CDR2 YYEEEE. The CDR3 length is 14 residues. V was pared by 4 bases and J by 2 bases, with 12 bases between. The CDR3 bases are TGTGCCAGCAGCACCGGACAGCCGAACTATGGCTACACCTTC. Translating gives CASSTGQPNYGYTF. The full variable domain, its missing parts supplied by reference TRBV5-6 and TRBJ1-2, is DAGVTQSPTHLIKTRGQQVTLRCSPKSGHDTVSWYQQALGQGPQFIFQYYEEEERQRGNFPDRFSGHQFPNYSSELNVNALLLGDSALYLCASSTGQPNYGYTFGSGTRLTVV.

The CDR3 here is CASSPLSRNNEQFF. The CDR3 nucleotides are TGTGCCAGCAGTCCCCTTTCTAGAAACAATGAGCAGTTCTTC. The J gene is TRBJ2-1, the V gene TRBV27; D remains unclear. CDR3 length: 14 residues. V shed 5 bases and J shed 5 bases, with 13 bases lying between them. Germline V CDR1 and CDR2: MNHEY, SMNVEV (reference sequence).

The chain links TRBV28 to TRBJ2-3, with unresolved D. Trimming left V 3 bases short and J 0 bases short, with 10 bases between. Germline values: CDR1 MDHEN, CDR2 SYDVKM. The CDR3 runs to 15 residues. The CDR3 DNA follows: TGTGCCAGCAGTTTCGGCAAGACTAGCACAGATACGCAGTATTTT. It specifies CASSFGKTSTDTQYF.

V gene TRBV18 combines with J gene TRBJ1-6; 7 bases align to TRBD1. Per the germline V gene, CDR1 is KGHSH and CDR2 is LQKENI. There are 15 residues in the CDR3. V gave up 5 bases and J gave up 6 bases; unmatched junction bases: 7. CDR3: CASSSGQPINSPLHF. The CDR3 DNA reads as TGTGCCAGCTCATCGGGACAGCCAATTAATTCACCCCTCCACTTT.

CDR3 residues: CASSARQGASSGYTF. The DNA for the CDR3 is TGTGCCAGCAGCGCCCGACAGGGGGCCTCGAGTGGCTACACCTTC. The chain has TRBV9 and TRBJ1-2, with TRBD1 matching over 10 bases. V dropped 3 bases and J dropped 7; count of bases not matched to a gene: 9. CDR1 and CDR2 from the germline V gene are SGDLS and YYNGEE. The CDR3 loop spans 15 amino acids. The whole variable domain, remainder taken from reference TRBV9 and TRBJ1-2, is DSGVTQTPKHLITATGQRVTLRCSPRSGDLSVYWYQQSLDQGLQFLIQYYNGEERAKGNILERFSAQQFPDLHSELNLSSLELGDSALYFCASSARQGASSGYTFGSGTRLTVV.

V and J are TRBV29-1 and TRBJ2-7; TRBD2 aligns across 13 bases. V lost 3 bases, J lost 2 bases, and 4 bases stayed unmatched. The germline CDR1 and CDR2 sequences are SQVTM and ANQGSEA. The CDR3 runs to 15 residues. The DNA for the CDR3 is TGCAGCGTTGAGACTAGCGGGAGGACAGCCTACGAGCAGTACTTC. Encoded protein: CSVETSGRTAYEQYF.

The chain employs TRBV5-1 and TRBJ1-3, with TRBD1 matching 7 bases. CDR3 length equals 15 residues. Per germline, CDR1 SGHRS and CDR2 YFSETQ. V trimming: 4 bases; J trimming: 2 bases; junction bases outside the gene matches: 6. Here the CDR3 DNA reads TGCGCCAGCAGCACCACAGGGGACGCTGGAAACACCATATATTTT. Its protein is CASSTTGDAGNTIYF.

The CDR3 loop is CASSRLGGENTEAFF. DNA for the CDR3: TGTGCCAGCAGCCGTTTGGGAGGGGAGAACACTGAAGCTTTCTTT. This sequence joins TRBV7-3 and TRBJ1-1, with D tentatively TRBD1 (5 bases). The germline V and J ends were trimmed by 5 bases and 1 base, with 14 bases remaining between them. CDR1 and CDR2 (germline): SGHTA, FQGTGA. The CDR3 totals 15 residues.

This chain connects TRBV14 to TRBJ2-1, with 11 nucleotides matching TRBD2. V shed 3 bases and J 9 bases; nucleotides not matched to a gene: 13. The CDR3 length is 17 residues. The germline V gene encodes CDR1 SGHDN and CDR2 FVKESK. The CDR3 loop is CASSHWGLAASVGEQFF. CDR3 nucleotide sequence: TGTGCCAGCAGCCATTGGGGACTAGCGGCTTCCGTCGGTGAGCAGTTCTTC. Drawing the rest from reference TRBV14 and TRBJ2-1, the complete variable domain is EAGVTQFPSHSVIEKGQTVTLRCDPISGHDNLYWYRRVMGKEIKFLLHFVKESKQDESGMPNNRFLAERTGGTYSTLKVQPAELEDSGVYFCASSHWGLAASVGEQFFGPGTRLTVL.

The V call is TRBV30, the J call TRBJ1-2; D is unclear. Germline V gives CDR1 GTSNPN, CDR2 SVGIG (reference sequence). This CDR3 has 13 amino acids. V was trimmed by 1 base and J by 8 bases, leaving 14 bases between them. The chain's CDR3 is CAWSGSGKGGYTF. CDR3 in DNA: TGTGCCTGGAGTGGGTCTGGGAAGGGCGGCTACACCTTC.

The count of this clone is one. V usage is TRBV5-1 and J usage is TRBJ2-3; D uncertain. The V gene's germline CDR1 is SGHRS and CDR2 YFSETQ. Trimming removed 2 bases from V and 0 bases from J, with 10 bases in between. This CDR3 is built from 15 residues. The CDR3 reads CASSFLGSSTDTQYF. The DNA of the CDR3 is TGCGCCAGCAGCTTCCTTGGCTCTAGCACAGATACGCAGTATTTT.

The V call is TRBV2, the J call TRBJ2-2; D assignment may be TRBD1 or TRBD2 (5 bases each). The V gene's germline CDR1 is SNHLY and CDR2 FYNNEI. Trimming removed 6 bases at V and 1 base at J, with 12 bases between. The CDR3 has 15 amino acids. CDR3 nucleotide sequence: TGTGCCAGCAGGCTCCGGGACCTGAACACCGGGGAGCTGTTTTTT. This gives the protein CASRLRDLNTGELFF.

The CDR3 loop is CASSGEGLASGVQYF. CDR3 sequence (DNA): TGTGCCAGCAGCGGCGAGGGACTAGCGAGCGGGGTGCAGTACTTC. The V and J genes are TRBV9 and TRBJ2-7, with 10 bases fitting TRBD2. Germline assignment: CDR1 SGDLS and CDR2 YYNGEE. The CDR3 is made up of 15 amino acids. V lost 3 bases, J lost 9 bases, and 12 bases stayed unmatched.

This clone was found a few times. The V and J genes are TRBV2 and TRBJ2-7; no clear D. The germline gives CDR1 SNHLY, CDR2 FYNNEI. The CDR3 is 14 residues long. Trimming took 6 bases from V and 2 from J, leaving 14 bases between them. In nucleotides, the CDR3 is TGTGCCAGCAGGGTTGTGGTGAAGGCCTACGAGCAGTACTTC. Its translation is CASRVVVKAYEQYF.

The chain's CDR3 is CASSQDGQGFGTDTQYF. The CDR3 nucleotides are TGCGCCAGCAGCCAAGATGGTCAGGGCTTTGGCACAGATACGCAGTATTTT. The genes are TRBV4-3 and TRBJ2-3, with D possibly being TRBD1 (5 bases). Germline V gene sequence: CDR1 LGHNA, CDR2 YSLEER. The CDR3 is 17 residues long. The V gene lost 0 bases and the J gene lost 1 base, with 14 bases spanning the gap.

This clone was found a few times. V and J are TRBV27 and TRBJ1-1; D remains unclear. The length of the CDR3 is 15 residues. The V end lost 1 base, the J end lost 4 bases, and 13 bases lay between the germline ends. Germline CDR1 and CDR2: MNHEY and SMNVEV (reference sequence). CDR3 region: CASSLLGNLGTEAFF. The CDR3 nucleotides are TGTGCCAGCAGTTTATTAGGGAATCTGGGCACTGAAGCTTTCTTT.

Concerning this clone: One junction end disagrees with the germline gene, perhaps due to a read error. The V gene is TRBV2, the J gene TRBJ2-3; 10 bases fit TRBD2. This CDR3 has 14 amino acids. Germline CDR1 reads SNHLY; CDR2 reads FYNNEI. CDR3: CASSPGTSALPTNF. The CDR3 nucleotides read TGTGCCAGCAGTCCCGGGACTAGCGCCCTCCCCACCAATTTT.

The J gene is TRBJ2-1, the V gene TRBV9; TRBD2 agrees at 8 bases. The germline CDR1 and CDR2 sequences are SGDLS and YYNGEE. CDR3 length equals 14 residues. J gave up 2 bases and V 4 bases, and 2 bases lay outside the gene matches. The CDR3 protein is CASSREGTYNEQFF. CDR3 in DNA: TGTGCCAGCAGCCGGGAGGGAACCTACAATGAGCAGTTCTTC. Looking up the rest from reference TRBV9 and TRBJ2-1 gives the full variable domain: DSGVTQTPKHLITATGQRVTLRCSPRSGDLSVYWYQQSLDQGLQFLIQYYNGEERAKGNILERFSAQQFPDLHSELNLSSLELGDSALYFCASSREGTYNEQFFGPGTRLTVL.

The CDR3 DNA reads as TGTGCCAGCAGCTTAGCGGGGAGCTCCTACGAGCAGTACTTC. Translating gives CASSLAGSSYEQYF. The chain uses TRBV7-3 and TRBJ2-7; TRBD2 is a possible D gene (6 bases). The germline gives CDR1 SGHTA, CDR2 FQGTGA. The CDR3 spans 14 residues. V was trimmed by 2 bases and J by 0 bases, leaving 8 bases between them.

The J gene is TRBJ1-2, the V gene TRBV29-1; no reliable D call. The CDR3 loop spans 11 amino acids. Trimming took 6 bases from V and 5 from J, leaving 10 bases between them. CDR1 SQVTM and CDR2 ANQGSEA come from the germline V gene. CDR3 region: CSVAPFYGYTF. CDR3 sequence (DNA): TGCAGCGTGGCCCCTTTTTATGGCTACACCTTC. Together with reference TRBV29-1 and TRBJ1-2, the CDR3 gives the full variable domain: SAVISQKPSRDICQRGTSLTIQCQVDSQVTMMFWYRQQPGQSLTLIATANQGSEATYESGFVIDKFPISRPNLTFSTLTVSNMSPEDSSIYLCSVAPFYGYTFGSGTRLTVV.

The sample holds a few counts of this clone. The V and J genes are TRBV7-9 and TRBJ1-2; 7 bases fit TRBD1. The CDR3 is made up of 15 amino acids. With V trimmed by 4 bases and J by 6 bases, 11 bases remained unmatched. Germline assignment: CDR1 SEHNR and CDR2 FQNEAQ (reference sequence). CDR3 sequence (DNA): TGTGCCAGCAGCTCGAACAGGGGACGCCGTCATGGCTACACCTTC. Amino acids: CASSSNRGRRHGYTF.